The sequence of this TCR beta chain was determined in a study of OX40 agonist ivuxolimab in advanced cancers. The overall study: Age averaged approximately 60 years (range about 20 to 80), and 82.7% were male.

Profiling relied on immunoSEQ multiplex PCR, and the TCRdb table lists in-frame clones only, not all of them. The sample includes tens of thousands of clones, 88% of them seen just once. Sampling times: baseline, cycle 4 day 1, cycle 7 day 1. Germline loops: CDR1 MNHEY, CDR2 SMNVEV (reference sequence). V lost 6 bases to trimming and J lost 15 bases, with 15 bases between them. The length of the CDR3 is 11 residues. The chain combines TRBV27 with TRBJ2-1; D not certain. The receptor comes from an adult with an advanced solid tumor such as melanoma, head and neck, liver or kidney cancer. The material was CD4+ or CD8+ T cells sorted from blood, obtained in a trial of the OX40 agonist ivuxolimab. Here the CDR3 reads CASSQYSEWFF. The CDR3, as DNA: TGTGCCAGCAGCCAATATTCAGAGTGGTTCTTC.